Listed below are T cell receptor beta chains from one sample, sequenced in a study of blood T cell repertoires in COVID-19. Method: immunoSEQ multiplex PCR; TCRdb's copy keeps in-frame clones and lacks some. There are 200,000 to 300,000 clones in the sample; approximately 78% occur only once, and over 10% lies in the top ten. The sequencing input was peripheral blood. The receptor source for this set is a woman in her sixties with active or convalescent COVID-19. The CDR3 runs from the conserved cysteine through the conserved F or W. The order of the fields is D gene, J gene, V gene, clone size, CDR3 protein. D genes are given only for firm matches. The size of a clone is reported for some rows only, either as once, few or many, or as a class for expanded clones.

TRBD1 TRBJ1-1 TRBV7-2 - CASSGQGNTEAFF
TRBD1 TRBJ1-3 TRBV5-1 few CASSPGTGEGAGNTIYF
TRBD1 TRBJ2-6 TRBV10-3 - CAISDRGPGANVLTF
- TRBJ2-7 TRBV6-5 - CASSYSRRGSYEQYF
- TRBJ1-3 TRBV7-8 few CASSLGVSGDTIYF
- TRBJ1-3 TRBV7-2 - CASSWGVGPGNTIYF
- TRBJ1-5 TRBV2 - CASSVGQSNQPQHF
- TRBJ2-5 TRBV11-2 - CASSLGGLQETQYF
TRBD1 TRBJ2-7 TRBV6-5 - CATLGQGFVYEQYF
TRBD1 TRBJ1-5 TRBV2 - CASSAGQPIEQPQHF
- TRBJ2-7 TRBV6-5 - CASSRSRRDEQYF
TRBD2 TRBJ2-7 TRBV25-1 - CASSARGGANEQYF
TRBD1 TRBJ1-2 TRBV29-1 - CSVLRQGADGYTF
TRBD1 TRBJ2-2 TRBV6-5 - CASTQGANTGELFF
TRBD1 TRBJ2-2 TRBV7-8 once CASSLNSGGANTGELFF
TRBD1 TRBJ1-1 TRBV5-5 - CASSLTGALTEAFF
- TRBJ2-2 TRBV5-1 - CASSSEGLNTGELFF
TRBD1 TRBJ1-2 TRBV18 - CASSPGTETPLYGYTF
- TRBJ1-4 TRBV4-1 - CASSHQIFGLNEKLFF
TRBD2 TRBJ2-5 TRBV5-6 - CASSLRGGWGTETQYF
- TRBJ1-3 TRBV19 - CASRQTSSGNTIYF
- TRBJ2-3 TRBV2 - CASGGYTDTQYF
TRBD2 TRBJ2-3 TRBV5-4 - CASSPRTSQDTQYF
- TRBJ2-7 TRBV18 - CASSPDRAYEQYF
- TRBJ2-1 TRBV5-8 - CASSPGVSSYNEQFF
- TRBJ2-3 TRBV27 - CASSLTWGQGDTQYF